This T cell receptor (beta chain) was observed in a study of T cell changes during pregnancy in multiple sclerosis. V was clipped by 7 bases and J by 5 bases; unmatched bases: 12. Germline V gives CDR1 LNHDA, CDR2 SQIVND (reference sequence). The CDR3 is 15 amino acids. Only in-frame clones appear in the TCRdb table, and some are missing; sequencing was by immunoSEQ multiplex PCR. The table lists 55,000 or so clones, approximately 90% of them singletons, with approximately 0.69% in the top ten. The receptor was isolated from a female donor with multiple sclerosis, enrolled in a pregnancy study. The sample was CD4+ T cells from peripheral blood mononuclear cells, taken after pregnancy. This rearrangement joins TRBV19 to TRBJ1-2; 8 nucleotides align to TRBD1. Here the CDR3 reads CASTAGRGRKYGYTF. In nucleotides, the CDR3 is TGTGCCAGTACGGCGGGCAGGGGGCGGAAGTATGGCTACACCTTC.